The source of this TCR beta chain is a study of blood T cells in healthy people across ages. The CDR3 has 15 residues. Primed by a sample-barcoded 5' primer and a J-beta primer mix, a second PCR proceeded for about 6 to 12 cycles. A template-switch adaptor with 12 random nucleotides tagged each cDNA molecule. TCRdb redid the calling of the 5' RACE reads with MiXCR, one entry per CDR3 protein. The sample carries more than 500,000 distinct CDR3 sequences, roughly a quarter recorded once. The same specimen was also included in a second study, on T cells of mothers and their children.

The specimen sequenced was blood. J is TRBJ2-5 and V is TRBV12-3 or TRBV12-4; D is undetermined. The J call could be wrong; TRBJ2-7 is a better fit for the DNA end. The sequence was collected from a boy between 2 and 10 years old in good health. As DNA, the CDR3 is TGTGCCAGCAGTTGGGGTCCGGTTAGCTCCTACGAGCAGTACTTC. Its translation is CASSWGPVSSYEQYF.